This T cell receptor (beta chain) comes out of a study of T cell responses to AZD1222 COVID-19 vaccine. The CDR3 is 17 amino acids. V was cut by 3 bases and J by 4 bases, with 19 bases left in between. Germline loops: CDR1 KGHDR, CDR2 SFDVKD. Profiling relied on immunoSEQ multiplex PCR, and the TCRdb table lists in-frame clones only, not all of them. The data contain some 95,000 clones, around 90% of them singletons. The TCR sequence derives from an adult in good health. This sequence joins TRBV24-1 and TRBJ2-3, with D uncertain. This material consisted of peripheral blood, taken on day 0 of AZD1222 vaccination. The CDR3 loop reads CATSDQMTGRFSDTQYF. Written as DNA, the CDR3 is TGTGCCACCAGTGATCAAATGACCGGTCGATTTTCAGATACGCAGTATTTT.